This TCR beta chain was documented in a study of read filtering for tumor transcriptome and immune sequencing. The wider study: By R-ISS, stages I, II and III held about 8, 17 and 7 patients. Overall study findings and caveats: This fraction held mixed bone marrow immune cells after CD138-negative sorting. Correlation between methods rose after single-read clonotypes were removed.

This clonotype was counted at least ten times. Its antigen is still unknown. This library used roughly 0.4 ug RNA and molecular barcoded adaptors spanning alpha/delta and beta/gamma chains. TCRdb ran MiXCR on the reads and lists one entry per CDR3 protein. The sample holds about 130,000 distinct CDR3 sequences, around 13% seen once. This CDR3 contains 14 residues. The V gene's germline CDR1 is SQVTM and CDR2 ANQGSEA. V was clipped by 8 bases and J by 4 bases, with 19 bases between them. The V and J genes are TRBV29-1 and TRBJ2-3, with a possible D match to TRBD1 (6 bases). The material sequenced was a population of CD138-negative cells sorted from bone marrow. The clonotype comes from a donor aged 40 or older with multiple myeloma. The CDR3 sequence is CSLNRALGADTQYF. DNA of the CDR3: TGCAGCCTGAACAGGGCCTTGGGAGCAGATACGCAGTATTTT.